The 28 T cell receptor beta chains given below trace back to one sample, sequenced in a study. TCRdb recomputed calls from the 5' RACE reads with MiXCR, one row per CDR3 protein. The sample includes 8,400 or so distinct CDR3 sequences, roughly 60% seen only once; the top ten take approximately 5.8%. The sequenced sample consisted of tumor-infiltrating memory CD4+ T cells sorted from the breast tumor. Documented subset: memory CD4+ T cells, CD4+CD45RO+CD25-. The receptors come from a female donor with breast cancer.

CDR3 bases: TGTGCCAGCAGAAACGGCAATCAGCCCCAGCATTTT. Translation: CASRNGNQPQHF. The chain links TRBV7-2 to TRBJ1-5, with unresolved D. The CDR3 length is 12 residues. Germline CDR1 reads SGHTA; CDR2 reads FQGNSA. The V gene lost 6 bases and the J gene lost 2 bases, with 5 bases spanning the gap.

This chain connects TRBV4-3 to TRBJ1-4; D unclear. CDR1 LGHNA and CDR2 YSLEER come from the germline V gene. With 0 bases removed from V and 7 bases from J, the gap between germline ends came to 9 bases. The length of the CDR3 is 14 residues. In DNA form, the CDR3 reads TGCGCCAGCAGCCAAGAGGTCAGAGTTGAAAAACTGTTTTTT. This encodes CASSQEVRVEKLFF.

J is TRBJ1-2 and V is TRBV6-2 or TRBV6-3, with 9 bases fitting TRBD1. J lost 6 bases, V lost 6 bases, and 8 bases had no gene match. CDR1 MNHEY and CDR2 SVGEGT come from the germline V gene. The CDR3 spans 14 residues. The CDR3 DNA sequence: TGTGCCAGCAGCCCCGGGACAGGGACAGATGGCTACACCTTC. Its translation: CASSPGTGTDGYTF.

In the case of this clonotype: Its ends do not fully match the called genes, so a read error is possible. The chain couples TRBV7-3 to TRBJ2-1; 7 bases agree with TRBD2. Germline CDR1 reads SGHTA; CDR2 reads FQGTGA. The CDR3 runs to 12 residues. For the CDR3, the DNA is TGTGCCAGCAGTTTAAGGGGAGGGGAGCAGTTCTTC. Translating it yields CASSLRGGEQFF.

This clonotype was picked up a small number of times. An end of the junction does not agree with germline; a read error may underlie this. V usage is TRBV20-1 and J usage is TRBJ2-2, with unresolved D. Germline V lookup: CDR1 DFQATT, CDR2 SNEGSKA (reference sequence). The CDR3 extends over 12 amino acids. Written as DNA, the CDR3 is TGTAGTGCTTGCTGGGGCACCGGGGAGCTGTTTTTT. Residues: CSACWGTGELFF.

A few counts support this clonotype. The chain couples TRBV5-1 to TRBJ2-7, with a weak D call TRBD2 (6 bases). Germline-derived CDR1 and CDR2 are SGHRS and YFSETQ. The length of the CDR3 is 14 residues. V gave up 0 bases and J gave up 7 bases, with 14 bases separating them. Here the CDR3 DNA reads TGCGCCAGCAGCTTGGGCGCGGGAACGGGTGAGCAGTACTTC. Protein product: CASSLGAGTGEQYF.

This clonotype has just a few counts. This chain joins TRBV12-3 or TRBV12-4 and TRBJ2-1; 11 nucleotides match TRBD1. The J segment lost 6 bases and the V segment lost 6 bases, leaving 7 bases of the junction unmatched. CDR3 length: 15 residues. The CDR3 is CASRSRDRGSNEQFF. The CDR3 bases are TGTGCCAGCAGGTCCCGGGACAGGGGGTCCAATGAGCAGTTCTTC.

V and J are TRBV11-2 and TRBJ1-1; D gene unclear. V dropped 3 bases and J dropped 1 base, with 6 bases sitting between them. Germline CDR1 reads SGHAT; CDR2 reads FQNNGV. The CDR3 runs 13 residues. The CDR3 DNA is TGTGCCAGCAGCTTCTTAAGGAACACTGAAGCTTTCTTT. Protein: CASSFLRNTEAFF. Full variable domain (missing parts from reference TRBV11-2 and TRBJ1-1): EAGVAQSPRYKIIEKRQSVAFWCNPISGHATLYWYQQILGQGPKLLIQFQNNGVVDDSQLPKDRFSAERLKGVDSTLKIQPAKLEDSAVYLCASSFLRNTEAFFGQGTRLTVV.

The genes are TRBV7-9 and TRBJ1-1; D not resolved. CDR1 SEHNR and CDR2 FQNEAQ come from the germline V gene (reference sequence). This CDR3 has 12 residues. The V and J ends lost 4 bases and 1 base respectively, with 4 bases between them. CDR3 sequence: CASSYGNTEAFF. The CDR3 DNA reads TGTGCCAGCAGCTACGGGAACACTGAAGCTTTCTTT.

To note about this clonotype: This sequence may be a read error, since a much larger clone differs from it by one base. The V and J genes are TRBV4-3 and TRBJ2-3, with 9 bases fitting TRBD2. Germline CDR1 is LGHNA and CDR2 is YSLEER. CDR3 size: 17 residues. The CDR3 loop reads CTSSQEMAGGPTDTQYF. The CDR3 DNA reads TGCACCAGCAGCCAAGAAATGGCGGGAGGGCCGACAGATACGCAGTATTTT.

This rearrangement joins TRBV5-1 to TRBJ1-1; TRBD1 is a possible D gene (6 bases). There are 16 residues in the CDR3. CDR1 SGHRS and CDR2 YFSETQ come from the germline V gene. The V gene lost 4 bases and the J gene lost 3 bases, with 19 bases spanning the gap. CDR3 nucleotides: TGCGCCAGCAGCCCGGCTGAGGGGGGCTCGTACACTGAAGCTTTCTTT. Translated, it gives CASSPAEGGSYTEAFF.

J is TRBJ2-5 and V is TRBV11-2, with 9 bases that match TRBD1. V shed 4 bases, J shed 1 base, and the junction held 10 bases outside the gene matches. The CDR3 has 17 amino acids. The germline gives CDR1 SGHAT, CDR2 FQNNGV. CDR3 nucleotide sequence: TGTGCCAGCAGCTCCTTAATGGTGACAGGGGGCCAAGAGACCCAGTACTTC. Protein sequence: CASSSLMVTGGQETQYF.

The chain links TRBV5-1 to TRBJ2-1; no definite D call. The CDR3 consists of 15 residues. V lost 0 bases to trimming and J lost 5 bases, with 12 bases between them. Germline CDR1 SGHRS, CDR2 YFSETQ. The CDR3 DNA sequence: TGCGCCAGCAGCTTGGTGGTCAACCAGAACAATGAGCAGTTCTTC. It encodes CASSLVVNQNNEQFF.

This clonotype appeared once. The chain links TRBV7-2 to TRBJ2-5; tentative D call: TRBD2 (5 bases). Trimming removed 1 base at V and 5 bases at J, with 11 bases between. The length of the CDR3 is 14 residues. Germline CDR1 is SGHTA and CDR2 is FQGNSA. CDR3 bases: TGTGCCAGCAGCTTAGGAGGGTTGCAGGAGACCCAGTACTTC. Its protein is CASSLGGLQETQYF.

V usage is TRBV30 and J usage is TRBJ1-3; possibly TRBD1 for D (6 bases). Trimming left V 0 bases short and J 4 bases short, with 10 bases between. Per the germline V gene, CDR1 is GTSNPN and CDR2 is SVGIG (reference sequence). The CDR3 loop spans 14 amino acids. CDR3 in amino acids: CAWSVRQGGNTIYF. In DNA form, the CDR3 reads TGTGCCTGGAGTGTAAGGCAGGGGGGAAACACCATATATTTT.

The rearrangement joins TRBV24-1 to TRBJ2-1; 14 bases line up with TRBD2. The junction had 4 bases not matched to a gene; V was cut back by 2 bases and J by 8 bases. The CDR3 runs to 16 residues. CDR1 and CDR2 (germline): KGHDR, SFDVKD. CDR3 sequence: CATSDWGTSGSDEQFF. CDR3 nucleotides: TGTGCCACCAGTGATTGGGGGACTAGCGGGAGCGATGAGCAGTTCTTC.

As regards this clonotype: One junction end disagrees with the germline gene, perhaps due to a read error. V gene TRBV10-1 combines with J gene TRBJ2-3; tentative D call: TRBD2 (5 bases). This CDR3 has 17 residues. Germline-derived CDR1 and CDR2 are WNHNN and SYGVQD (reference sequence). The CDR3 DNA reads as TGTGCCAGCAGCTCCCGGGGAGTAGTGGTTAGCGCAGATACGCAGTATTTT. This translates into CASSSRGVVVSADTQYF.

The DNA for the CDR3 is TGTGCCAGCAGTTTAAGTGGGACCTTGACGGCTTATGGCTACACCTTC. Amino acids: CASSLSGTLTAYGYTF. This sequence joins TRBV28 and TRBJ1-2; possibly TRBD1 for D (5 bases). V was trimmed by 2 bases and J by 5 bases, leaving 18 bases between them. CDR1 is MDHEN and CDR2 is SYDVKM in the germline V gene. CDR3 length: 16 amino acids.

V usage is TRBV28 and J usage is TRBJ2-7; the match to TRBD1 covers 7 bases. The CDR3 extends over 14 amino acids. The V gene's germline CDR1 is MDHEN and CDR2 SYDVKM. The V segment lost 7 bases and the J segment 1 base; nucleotides outside the gene matches: 7. CDR3 protein: CASKRDSSSYEQYF. As DNA, the CDR3 is TGTGCCAGCAAACGGGACAGCTCTTCCTACGAGCAGTACTTC.

The sample holds a few counts of this clonotype. The chain carries TRBV6-5 and TRBJ2-5; possibly TRBD1 for D (6 bases). This CDR3 has 13 residues. Germline CDR1 MNHEY, CDR2 SVGAGI. Between the trimmed V and J ends, which lost 6 bases and 4 bases, there was a span of 12 bases. The CDR3 sequence is CASRTGNGETQYF. The DNA of the CDR3 is TGTGCCAGCAGAACAGGGAATGGAGAGACCCAGTACTTC.

The CDR3: CASSFPREGSKETQYF. DNA of the CDR3: TGTGCCAGCAGCTTCCCCCGGGAAGGATCAAAGGAGACCCAGTACTTC. The chain carries TRBV7-8 and TRBJ2-5; TRBD2 is a possible D gene (5 bases). V was clipped by 3 bases and J by 5 bases, with 19 bases between them. CDR3 length: 16 residues. The germline V gene has CDR1 SGHVS and CDR2 FQNEAQ.

The chain carries TRBV7-9 and TRBJ2-7; the match to TRBD1 covers 7 bases. CDR1 is SEHNR, CDR2 FQNEAQ, per germline (reference sequence). With 1 base clipped from V and 4 bases from J, the junction kept 1 base outside the gene matches. The CDR3 consists of 13 residues. The CDR3 is CASSLGRGYEQYF. The CDR3 DNA follows: TGTGCCAGCAGCTTAGGCAGGGGGTACGAGCAGTACTTC.

The V and J genes are TRBV6-5 and TRBJ1-2; possible D gene TRBD1, 6 bases. The germline CDR1 and CDR2 sequences are MNHEY and SVGAGI. The CDR3 loop spans 13 amino acids. Trimming took 6 bases from V and 4 from J, leaving 12 bases between them. The CDR3 sequence: CASSQDSGYGYTF. The CDR3 bases are TGTGCCAGCAGCCAGGACAGCGGCTATGGCTACACCTTC.

This clonotype has more than one count but fewer than ten. The chain is built from TRBV5-1 and TRBJ2-7; 9 bases map to TRBD2. The CDR3 totals 13 residues. The V segment lost 4 bases and the J segment 7 bases; nucleotides outside the gene matches: 6. Germline CDR1 reads SGHRS; CDR2 reads YFSETQ. CDR3 loop: CASSSGGPLEQYF. CDR3 nucleotide sequence: TGCGCCAGCAGCAGCGGGGGGCCCCTTGAGCAGTACTTC.

This chain connects TRBV7-2 to TRBJ2-7; TRBD1 matches 10 bases. The germline V gene encodes CDR1 SGHTA and CDR2 FQGNSA. V lost 5 bases and J lost 6; bases outside the gene matches: 4. The CDR3 extends over 13 amino acids. In DNA form, the CDR3 reads TGTGCCAGCAGCCCTCGGGACAGGGGCGAGCAGTACTTC. It codes for CASSPRDRGEQYF.

The rearrangement uses TRBV7-8 and TRBJ1-3; D not certain. Germline-derived CDR1 and CDR2 are SGHVS and FQNEAQ. The CDR3 covers 14 residues. The ends were cut back, 2 bases at V and 8 bases at J, with 13 bases in the middle. This CDR3 is CASSLRASSDTIYF. The CDR3 coding sequence is TGTGCCAGCAGCTTACGGGCATCCTCTGACACCATATATTTT.

This clonotype came up once. CDR3 residues: CASSLAQYNSPLHF. CDR3 DNA: TGTGCCAGCAGCTTAGCCCAGTATAATTCACCCCTCCACTTT. The chain recombines TRBV7-8 with TRBJ1-6; D unclear. V lost 0 bases and J lost 4, with 4 bases in between. Germline assignment: CDR1 SGHVS and CDR2 FQNEAQ. CDR3 length: 14 residues. Drawing the rest from reference TRBV7-8 and TRBJ1-6, the complete variable domain is GAGVSQSPRYKVAKRGQDVALRCDPISGHVSLFWYQQALGQGPEFLTYFQNEAQLDKSGLPSDRFFAERPEGSVSTLKIQRTQQEDSAVYLCASSLAQYNSPLHFGNGTRLTVT.

Written as DNA, the CDR3 is TGTGCCAGCAGCTTAGGACAGCGAGGGAATGAGCAGTTCTTC. This gives the protein CASSLGQRGNEQFF. The V gene is TRBV7-2, the J gene TRBJ2-1; tentatively, D is TRBD1 or TRBD2 (5 bases each). CDR1 SGHTA and CDR2 FQGNSA come from the germline V gene. Trimming cost V 1 base and J 7 bases, with 11 bases left between them. CDR3 length: 14 residues.